This entry describes one TCR beta chain. Its cognate antigen is unknown. This entry belongs to a study of cytomegalovirus exposure and HLA in healthy donors. Germline V gene lookup returns CDR1 SGHTA and CDR2 FQGTGA. The germline V and J ends were trimmed by 2 bases and 10 bases, with 15 bases remaining between them. There are 13 residues in the CDR3. Study-level findings and limits: In all likelihood, a cluster of highly shared sequence variants was a sequencing artifact.

With 60 Vbeta and 13 Jbeta primers, the PCR was carried out. Profiled with immunoSEQ multiplex PCR; TCRdb holds only in-frame clones, not every one. The profile shows some 130,000 clones, 9.7% of them singletons. Sequencing input: PBMCs. J is TRBJ2-7 and V is TRBV7-3; TRBD1 is a possible D gene (5 bases). The sequence derives from a man aged 45 to 65 in good health and CMV-seronegative. The CDR3 loop reads CASSLEPPREQYF. CDR3 DNA: TGTGCCAGCAGCTTAGAGCCCCCCAGGGAACAGTACTTC.